The TCR beta chain under discussion was sequenced for a study of OX40 agonist ivuxolimab in advanced cancers. Regarding this clone: Its antigen is currently unknown.

Clones were sequenced by immunoSEQ multiplex PCR, and TCRdb holds only the in-frame ones, with some missing. The sample includes 16,000 or so clones, roughly three quarters of them seen just once. Study-level findings and limits: In the expanded peripheral T cells, antigen specificity was never determined. Among the least clonally expanded were partial responders at 0.1-3.0 mg/kg. At doses 0.1 to 3.0 mg/kg, CD4+ and CD8+ clones expanded.

Germline V gene sequence: CDR1 SGHVS, CDR2 FNYEAQ. The V and J ends lost 1 base and 3 bases respectively, with 15 bases between them. This CDR3 is built from 17 residues. Exclusion of a patient followed from autoimmune disease history or systemic immunosuppression. The sequences come from CD4+ or CD8+ T cells sorted from blood, collected in a trial of the OX40 agonist ivuxolimab. This TCR was recovered from an adult with an advanced solid tumor such as melanoma, head and neck, liver or kidney cancer. V and J are TRBV7-6 and TRBJ2-2, with D possibly being TRBD1 (6 bases). The DNA of the CDR3 is TGTGCCAGCAGCTTAGGGGCCCCGGACAGATACACCGGGGAGCTGTTTTTT. Protein: CASSLGAPDRYTGELFF.